This T cell receptor (beta chain) was observed in a study of blood T cell repertoires in COVID-19. TCRdb keeps only in-frame clones here, not all; method: immunoSEQ multiplex PCR. The table lists 180,000 or so clones, approximately 80% of them singletons, with roughly 14% in the top ten. The germline V gene encodes CDR1 WSHSY and CDR2 SAAADI. The CDR3 sequence is 13 residues long. Germline trimming cut 6 bases from V and 6 bases from J; bases unmatched to any gene: 3. During the 2 weeks before they entered the study, exposed participants had met someone with a PCR-confirmed or clinician-diagnosed COVID-19 case.

This sequence joins TRBV10-2 and TRBJ2-4; TRBD1 agrees at 9 bases. The TCR originated in a man between 60 and 75 years old who had been exposed to COVID-19. What was sequenced was PBMCs or T cells enriched from blood (not recorded which). The CDR3 region has the DNA TGCGCCAGCAGGACAGGGGGTCTAAACATTCAGTACTTC. Translating gives CASRTGGLNIQYF.